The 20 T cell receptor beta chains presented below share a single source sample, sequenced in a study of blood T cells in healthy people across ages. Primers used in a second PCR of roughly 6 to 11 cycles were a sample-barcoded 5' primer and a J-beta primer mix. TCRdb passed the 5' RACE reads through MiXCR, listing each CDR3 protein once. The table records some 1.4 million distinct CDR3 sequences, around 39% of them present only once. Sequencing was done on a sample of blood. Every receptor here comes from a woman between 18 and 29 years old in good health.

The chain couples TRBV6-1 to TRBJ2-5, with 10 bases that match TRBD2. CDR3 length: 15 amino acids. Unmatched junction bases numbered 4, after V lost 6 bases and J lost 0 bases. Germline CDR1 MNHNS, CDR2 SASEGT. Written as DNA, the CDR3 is TGTGCCAGCAGGAAGACTAGCGGGTACCAAGAGACCCAGTACTTC. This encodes CASRKTSGYQETQYF.

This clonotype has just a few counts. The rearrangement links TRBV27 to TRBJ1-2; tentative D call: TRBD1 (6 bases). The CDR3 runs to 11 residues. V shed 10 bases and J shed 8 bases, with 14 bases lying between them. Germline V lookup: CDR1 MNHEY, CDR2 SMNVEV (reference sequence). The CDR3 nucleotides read TGTGCCACCCAGGGGCCCTTGGGCTACACCTTC. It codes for CATQGPLGYTF.

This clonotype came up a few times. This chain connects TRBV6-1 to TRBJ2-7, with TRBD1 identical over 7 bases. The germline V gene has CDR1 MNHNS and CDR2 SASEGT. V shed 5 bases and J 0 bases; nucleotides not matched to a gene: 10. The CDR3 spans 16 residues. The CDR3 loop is CASSKTGATSSYEQYF. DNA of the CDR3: TGTGCCAGCAGTAAAACAGGGGCCACGAGCTCCTACGAGCAGTACTTC.

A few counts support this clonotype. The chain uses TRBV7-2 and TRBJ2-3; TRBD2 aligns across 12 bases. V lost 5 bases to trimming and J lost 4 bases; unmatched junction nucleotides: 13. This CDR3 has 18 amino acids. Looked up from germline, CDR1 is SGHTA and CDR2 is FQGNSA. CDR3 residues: CASSPVASGRARADTQYF. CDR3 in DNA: TGTGCCAGCAGCCCCGTAGCTAGCGGGAGGGCCCGGGCAGATACGCAGTATTTT. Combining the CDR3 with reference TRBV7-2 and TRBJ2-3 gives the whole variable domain GAGVSQSPSNKVTEKGKDVELRCDPISGHTALYWYRQSLGQGLEFLIYFQGNSAPDKSGLPSDRFSAERTGGSVSTLTIQRTQQEDSAVYLCASSPVASGRARADTQYFGPGTRLTVL.

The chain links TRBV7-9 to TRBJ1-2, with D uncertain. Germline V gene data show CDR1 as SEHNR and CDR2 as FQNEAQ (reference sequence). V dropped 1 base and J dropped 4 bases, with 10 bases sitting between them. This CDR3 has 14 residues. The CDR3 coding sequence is TGTGCCAGCAGCTTAGGTGGCATGATCTATGGCTACACCTTC. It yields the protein CASSLGGMIYGYTF.

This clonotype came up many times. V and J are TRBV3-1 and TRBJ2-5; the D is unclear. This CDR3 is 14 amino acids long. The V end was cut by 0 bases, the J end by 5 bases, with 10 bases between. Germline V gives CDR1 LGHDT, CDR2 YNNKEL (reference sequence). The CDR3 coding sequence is TGTGCCAGCAGCCAAGATTTGGCTACCGAGACCCAGTACTTC. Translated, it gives CASSQDLATETQYF.

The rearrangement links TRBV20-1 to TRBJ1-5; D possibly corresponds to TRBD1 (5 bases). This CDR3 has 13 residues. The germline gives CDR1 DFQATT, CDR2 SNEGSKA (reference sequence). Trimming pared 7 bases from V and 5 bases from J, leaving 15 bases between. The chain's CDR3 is CSGLGQGDQPQHF. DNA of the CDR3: TGCAGTGGTCTAGGGCAGGGTGATCAGCCCCAGCATTTT.

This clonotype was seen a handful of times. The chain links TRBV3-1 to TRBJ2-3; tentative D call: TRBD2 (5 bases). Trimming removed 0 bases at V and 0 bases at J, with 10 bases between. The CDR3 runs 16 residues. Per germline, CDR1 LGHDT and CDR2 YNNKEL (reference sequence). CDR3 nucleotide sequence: TGTGCCAGCAGCCAAGACGGGCGGGCCAGCACAGATACGCAGTATTTT. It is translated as CASSQDGRASTDTQYF.

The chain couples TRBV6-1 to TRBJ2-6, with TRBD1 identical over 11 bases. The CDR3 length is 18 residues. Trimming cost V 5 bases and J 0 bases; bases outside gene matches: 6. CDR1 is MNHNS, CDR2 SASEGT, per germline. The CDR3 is CASSLTGTGGSGANVLTF. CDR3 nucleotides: TGTGCCAGCAGTCTTACCGGGACAGGGGGCTCTGGGGCCAACGTCCTGACTTTC.

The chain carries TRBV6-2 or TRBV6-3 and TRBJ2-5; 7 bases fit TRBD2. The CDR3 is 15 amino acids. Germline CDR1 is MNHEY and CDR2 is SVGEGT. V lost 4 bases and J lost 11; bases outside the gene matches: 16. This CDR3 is CASSSGRAGSREQYF. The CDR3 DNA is TGTGCCAGCAGTTCTGGACGAGCGGGGTCAAGAGAGCAGTACTTC.

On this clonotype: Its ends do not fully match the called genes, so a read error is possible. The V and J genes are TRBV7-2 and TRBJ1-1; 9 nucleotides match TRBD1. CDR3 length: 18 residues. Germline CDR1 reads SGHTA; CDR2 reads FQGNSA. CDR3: CASSLAIDRGELNTEAFF. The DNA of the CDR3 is TGTGCCAGCAGCTTAGCTATCGACAGGGGGGAGTTGAATACTGAAGCTTTCTTT.

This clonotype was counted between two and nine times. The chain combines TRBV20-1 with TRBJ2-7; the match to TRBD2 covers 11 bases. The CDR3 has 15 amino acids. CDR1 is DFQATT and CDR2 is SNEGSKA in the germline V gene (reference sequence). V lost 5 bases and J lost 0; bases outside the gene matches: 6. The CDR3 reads CSALLAGANSYEQYF. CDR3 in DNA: TGCAGTGCTTTACTAGCGGGAGCGAACTCCTACGAGCAGTACTTC.

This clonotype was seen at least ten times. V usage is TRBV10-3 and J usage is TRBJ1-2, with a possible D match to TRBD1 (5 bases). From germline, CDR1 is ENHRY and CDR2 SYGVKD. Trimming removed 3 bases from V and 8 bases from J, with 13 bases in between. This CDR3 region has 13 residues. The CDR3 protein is CAISEMGEDGYTF. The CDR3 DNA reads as TGTGCCATCAGTGAAATGGGGGAGGACGGCTACACCTTC.

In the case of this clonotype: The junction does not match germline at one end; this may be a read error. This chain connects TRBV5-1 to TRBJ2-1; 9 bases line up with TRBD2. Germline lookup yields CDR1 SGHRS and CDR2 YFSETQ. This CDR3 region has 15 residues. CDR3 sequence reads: CASSLAGGDYNEQFF. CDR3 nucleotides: TGTGCCAGCTCCCTCGCGGGAGGGGACTACAATGAGCAGTTCTTC.

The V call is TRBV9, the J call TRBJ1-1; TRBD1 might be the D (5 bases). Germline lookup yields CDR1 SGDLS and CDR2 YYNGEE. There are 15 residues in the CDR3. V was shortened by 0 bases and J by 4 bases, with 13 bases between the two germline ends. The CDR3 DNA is TGTGCCAGCAGCGTAGCTGGGGGGAGTGGCACTGAAGCTTTCTTT. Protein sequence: CASSVAGGSGTEAFF.

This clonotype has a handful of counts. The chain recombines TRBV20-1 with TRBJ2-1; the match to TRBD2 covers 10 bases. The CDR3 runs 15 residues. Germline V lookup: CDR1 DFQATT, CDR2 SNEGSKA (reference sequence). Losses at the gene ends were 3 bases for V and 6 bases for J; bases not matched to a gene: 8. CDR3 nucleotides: TGCAGTGCTAGTACGTCGGCTAGCGGGAGCAATGAGCAGTTCTTC. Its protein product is CSASTSASGSNEQFF.

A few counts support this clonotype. CDR3 region: CASSADGGSYNEQFF. The CDR3 nucleotides are TGTGCCAGCAGCGCAGACGGGGGAAGCTACAATGAGCAGTTCTTC. The gene calls are TRBV9 and TRBJ2-1; TRBD2 is a possible D gene (6 bases). The CDR3 covers 15 residues. Germline-derived CDR1 and CDR2 are SGDLS and YYNGEE. V gave up 3 bases and J gave up 3 bases, with 13 bases separating them.

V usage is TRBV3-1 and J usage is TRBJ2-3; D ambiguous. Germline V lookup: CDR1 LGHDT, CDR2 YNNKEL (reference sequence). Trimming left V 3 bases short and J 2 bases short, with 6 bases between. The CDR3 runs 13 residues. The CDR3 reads CASSHSYTDTQYF. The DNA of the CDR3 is TGTGCCAGCAGCCACTCCTACACAGATACGCAGTATTTT.

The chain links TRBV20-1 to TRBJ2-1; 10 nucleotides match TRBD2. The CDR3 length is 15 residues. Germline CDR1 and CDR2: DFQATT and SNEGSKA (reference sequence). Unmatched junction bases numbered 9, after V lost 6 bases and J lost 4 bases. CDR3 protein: CSAISGGAEYNEQFF. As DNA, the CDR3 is TGCAGTGCCATAAGCGGGGGGGCCGAATACAATGAGCAGTTCTTC.

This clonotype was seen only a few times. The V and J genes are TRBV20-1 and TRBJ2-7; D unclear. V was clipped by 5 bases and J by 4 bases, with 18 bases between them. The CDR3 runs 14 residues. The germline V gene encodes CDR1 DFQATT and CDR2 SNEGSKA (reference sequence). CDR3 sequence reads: CSALEDGRTYEQYF. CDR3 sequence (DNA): TGCAGTGCTCTTGAGGACGGGCGAACTTACGAGCAGTACTTC.